Below are 10 T cell receptor beta chains sequenced from a single sample in a study of T cells in localized non-small cell lung cancer. Generated by immunoSEQ multiplex PCR, the TCRdb table keeps only in-frame clones and is missing some. The data show about 25,000 clones, roughly 88% seen once. The source was peripheral blood mononuclear cells, collected before any cancer treatment. The receptors here all came from a woman aged 35-70 years with stage III lung adenocarcinoma.

The V call is TRBV7-2, the J call TRBJ2-3, with 12 bases that match TRBD1. V gave up 2 bases and J gave up 6 bases; unmatched junction bases: 3. There are 15 residues in the CDR3. Germline V lookup: CDR1 SGHTA, CDR2 FQGNSA. The CDR3 DNA follows: TGTGCCAGCAGCTTATCTGGGACAGGGGGCGATACGCAGTATTTT. Encoded protein: CASSLSGTGGDTQYF.

The chain combines TRBV12-5 with TRBJ2-1; D not resolved. CDR1 and CDR2 from the germline V gene are LGHNT and FRNRAP. The CDR3 is made up of 11 amino acids. V dropped 7 bases and J dropped 5 bases, with 6 bases sitting between them. CDR3 coding DNA: TGTGCTAGTGCCTCGGACAATGAGCAGTTCTTC. Its protein product is CASASDNEQFF.

This clone showed up just once. The chain has TRBV5-1 and TRBJ2-7; 9 nucleotides line up with TRBD2. Germline CDR1 is SGHRS and CDR2 is YFSETQ. The CDR3 contains 14 residues. V lost 0 bases to trimming and J lost 3 bases; unmatched junction nucleotides: 1. The CDR3 nucleotides are TGCGCCAGCAGCTTGGCTAGCGGGGACTACGAGCAGTACTTC. Encoded protein: CASSLASGDYEQYF.

The chain recombines TRBV9 with TRBJ1-3; D gene unclear. The CDR3 length is 14 residues. Trimming took 0 bases from V and 4 from J, leaving 8 bases between them. Germline CDR1 reads SGDLS; CDR2 reads YYNGEE. The chain's CDR3 is CASSVDFSGNTIYF. CDR3 in DNA: TGTGCCAGCAGCGTAGATTTCTCCGGAAACACCATATATTTT. Using reference TRBV9 and TRBJ1-3 for the parts outside the CDR3, the full variable domain is DSGVTQTPKHLITATGQRVTLRCSPRSGDLSVYWYQQSLDQGLQFLIQYYNGEERAKGNILERFSAQQFPDLHSELNLSSLELGDSALYFCASSVDFSGNTIYFGEGSWLTVV.

The chain joins TRBV9 to TRBJ1-4, with D possibly TRBD1 on 5 matching bases. Germline V gives CDR1 SGDLS, CDR2 YYNGEE. V lost 4 bases, J lost 4 bases, and 11 bases lay in between. This CDR3 comprises 14 residues. CDR3 amino acids: CASSPAGGNEKLFF. CDR3 DNA sequence: TGTGCCAGCAGCCCAGCCGGGGGTAATGAAAAACTGTTTTTT.

This clone was detected only a few times. The chain uses TRBV29-1 and TRBJ1-5; 10 bases agree with TRBD1. With V trimmed by 6 bases and J by 5 bases, 7 bases remained unmatched. Germline CDR1 reads SQVTM; CDR2 reads ANQGSEA. This CDR3 comprises 14 residues. CDR3 DNA sequence: TGCAGCGTGGGTACCGGGACAGGGGATCAGCCCCAGCATTTT. Translation: CSVGTGTGDQPQHF. Full variable domain (rest looked up from reference TRBV29-1 and TRBJ1-5): SAVISQKPSRDICQRGTSLTIQCQVDSQVTMMFWYRQQPGQSLTLIATANQGSEATYESGFVIDKFPISRPNLTFSTLTVSNMSPEDSSIYLCSVGTGTGDQPQHFGDGTRLSIL.

This chain joins TRBV6-5 and TRBJ2-1; TRBD2 matches 11 bases. Looked up from germline, CDR1 is MNHEY and CDR2 is SVGAGI. V was clipped by 6 bases and J by 2 bases; unmatched bases: 3. The CDR3 length is 15 residues. The CDR3 DNA sequence: TGTGCCAGCAGACCTAGCGGGGGGCCCTACAATGAGCAGTTCTTC. Its protein product is CASRPSGGPYNEQFF.

The chain recombines TRBV14 with TRBJ2-1; weak D call: TRBD2 (5 bases). Per the germline V gene, CDR1 is SGHDN and CDR2 is FVKESK. Trimming took 2 bases from V and 7 from J, leaving 15 bases between them. CDR3 size: 15 residues. The CDR3 reads CASSQLAPPKNEQFF. In nucleotides, the CDR3 is TGTGCCAGCAGCCAATTAGCGCCCCCCAAGAATGAGCAGTTCTTC.

The rearrangement joins TRBV19 to TRBJ2-5; tentative D call: TRBD2 (7 bases). The germline V gene encodes CDR1 LNHDA and CDR2 SQIVND (reference sequence). V lost 1 base and J lost 5, with 17 bases in between. This CDR3 spans 16 amino acids. CDR3 nucleotides: TGTGCCAGTAGTATAGGAGGACTAGGGGGGAGCGAGACCCAGTACTTC. Translating it yields CASSIGGLGGSETQYF.

The chain employs TRBV5-1 and TRBJ2-7; possibly TRBD2 for D (5 bases). Per the germline V gene, CDR1 is SGHRS and CDR2 is YFSETQ. The CDR3 is 13 amino acids. V lost 1 base and J lost 6, with 11 bases in between. The CDR3 sequence: CASSLQDEGEQYF. In DNA, the CDR3 is TGCGCCAGCAGCTTGCAGGACGAGGGCGAGCAGTACTTC.